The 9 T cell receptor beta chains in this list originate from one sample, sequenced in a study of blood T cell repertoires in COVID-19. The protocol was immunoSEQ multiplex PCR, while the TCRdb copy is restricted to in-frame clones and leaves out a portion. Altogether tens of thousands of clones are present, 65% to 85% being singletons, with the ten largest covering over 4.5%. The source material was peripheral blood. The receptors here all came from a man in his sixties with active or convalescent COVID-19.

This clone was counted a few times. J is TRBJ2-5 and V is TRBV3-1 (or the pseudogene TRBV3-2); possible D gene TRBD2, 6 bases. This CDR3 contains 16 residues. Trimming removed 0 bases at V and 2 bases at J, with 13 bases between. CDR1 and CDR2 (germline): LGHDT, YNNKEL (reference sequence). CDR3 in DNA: TGTGCCAGCAGCCAAGATTGGAGGGCGGCGCAAGAGACCCAGTACTTC. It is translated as CASSQDWRAAQETQYF.

Here the CDR3 reads CASSLGDTTNYGYTF. DNA for the CDR3: TGTGCCAGCAGCTTAGGGGACACCACTAACTATGGCTACACCTTC. The gene calls are TRBV7-8 and TRBJ1-2; possible D gene TRBD1, 6 bases. Germline-derived CDR1 and CDR2 are SGHVS and FQNEAQ. This CDR3 region has 15 residues. V lost 1 base and J lost 0, with 9 bases in between.

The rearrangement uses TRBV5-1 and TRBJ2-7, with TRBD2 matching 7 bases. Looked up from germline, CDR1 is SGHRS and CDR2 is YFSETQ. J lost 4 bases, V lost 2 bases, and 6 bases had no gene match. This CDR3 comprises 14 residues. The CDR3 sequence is CASSFAGEGYEQYF. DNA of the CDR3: TGCGCCAGCAGCTTCGCCGGGGAGGGGTACGAGCAGTACTTC. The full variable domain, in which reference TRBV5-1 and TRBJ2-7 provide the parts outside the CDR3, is KAGVTQTPRYLIKTRGQQVTLSCSPISGHRSVSWYQQTPGQGLQFLFEYFSETQRNKGNFPGRFSGRQFSNSRSEMNVSTLELGDSALYLCASSFAGEGYEQYFGPGTRLTVT.

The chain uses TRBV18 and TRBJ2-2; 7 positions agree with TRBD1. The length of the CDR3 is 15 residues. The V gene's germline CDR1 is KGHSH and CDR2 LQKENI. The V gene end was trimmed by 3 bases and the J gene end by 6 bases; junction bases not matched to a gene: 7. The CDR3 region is CASSPNEGAPGELFF. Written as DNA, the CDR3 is TGTGCCAGCTCACCTAACGAGGGGGCACCCGGGGAGCTGTTTTTT.

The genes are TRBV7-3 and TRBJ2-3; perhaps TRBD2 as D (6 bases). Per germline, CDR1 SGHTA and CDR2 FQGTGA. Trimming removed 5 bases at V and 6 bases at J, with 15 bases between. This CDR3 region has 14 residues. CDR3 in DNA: TGTGCCAGCAGCCTTACACTAGCCCCCGATACGCAGTATTTT. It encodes CASSLTLAPDTQYF.

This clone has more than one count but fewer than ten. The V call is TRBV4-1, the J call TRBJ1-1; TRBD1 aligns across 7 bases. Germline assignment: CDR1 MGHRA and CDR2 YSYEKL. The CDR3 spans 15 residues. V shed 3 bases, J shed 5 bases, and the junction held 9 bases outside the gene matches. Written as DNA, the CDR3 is TGCGCCAGCAGCCAGAAGACAGGGAAAAGGACTGAAGCTTTCTTT. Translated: CASSQKTGKRTEAFF.

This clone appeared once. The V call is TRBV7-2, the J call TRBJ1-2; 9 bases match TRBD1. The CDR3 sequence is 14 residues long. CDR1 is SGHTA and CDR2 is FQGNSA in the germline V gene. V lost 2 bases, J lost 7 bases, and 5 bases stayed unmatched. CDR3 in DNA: TGTGCCAGCAGCTTAAGGGGACAGGGTGGTGGCTACACCTTC. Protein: CASSLRGQGGGYTF.

CDR3 residues: CASSQVGRRDYGYTF. In DNA, the CDR3 is TGCGCCAGCAGCCAAGTGGGGCGCCGCGACTATGGCTACACCTTC. The chain couples TRBV4-3 to TRBJ1-2; TRBD1 is a possible D gene (5 bases). The CDR3 is 15 amino acids. Germline CDR1 LGHNA, CDR2 YSLEER. The V end was cut by 1 base, the J end by 3 bases, with 12 bases between.

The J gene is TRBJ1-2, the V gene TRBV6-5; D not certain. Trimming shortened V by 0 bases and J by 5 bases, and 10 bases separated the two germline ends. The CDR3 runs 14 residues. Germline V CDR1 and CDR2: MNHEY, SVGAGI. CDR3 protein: CASSYSTAGYGYTF. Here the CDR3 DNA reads TGTGCCAGCAGTTACTCGACGGCAGGATATGGCTACACCTTC.